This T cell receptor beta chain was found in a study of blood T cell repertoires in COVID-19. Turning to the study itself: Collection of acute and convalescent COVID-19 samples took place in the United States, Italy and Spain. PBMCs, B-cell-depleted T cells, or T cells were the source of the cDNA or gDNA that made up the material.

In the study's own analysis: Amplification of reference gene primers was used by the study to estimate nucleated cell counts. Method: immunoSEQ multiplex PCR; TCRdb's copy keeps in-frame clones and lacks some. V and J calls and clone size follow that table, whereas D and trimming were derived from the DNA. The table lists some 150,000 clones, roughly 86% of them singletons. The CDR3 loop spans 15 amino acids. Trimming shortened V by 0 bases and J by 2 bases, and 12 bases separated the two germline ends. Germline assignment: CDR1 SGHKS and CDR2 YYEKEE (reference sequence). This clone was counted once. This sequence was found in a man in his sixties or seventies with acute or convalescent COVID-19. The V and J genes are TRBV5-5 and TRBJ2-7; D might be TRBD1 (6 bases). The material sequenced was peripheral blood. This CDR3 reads CASSLAGGSPYEQYF. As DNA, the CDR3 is TGTGCCAGCAGCTTGGCTGGGGGCAGTCCCTACGAGCAGTACTTC. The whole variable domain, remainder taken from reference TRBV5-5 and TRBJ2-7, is DAGVTQSPTHLIKTRGQQVTLRCSPISGHKSVSWYQQVLGQGPQFIFQYYEKEERGRGNFPDRFSARQFPNYSSELNVNALLLGDSALYLCASSLAGGSPYEQYFGPGTRLTVT.